This T cell receptor beta chain appears in the sequencing data of a study of blood T cell repertoires in COVID-19 (dated by TCRdb to about 2020). The study in broad terms: Samples covering the acute and convalescent phases of COVID-19 were provided by collaborators in the United States, Italy and Spain. The repertoires were released in a freely available public database intended as a resource for research on the immune response to SARS-CoV-2. The samples were drawn from the first 160 participants of the ongoing ImmuneRACE study and from 1,254 subjects provided by 6 global collaborators. Deeply sampled blood TCRbeta repertoires from subjects exposed to, actively infected with, or recovered from COVID-19 were included in the dataset. The prospective study material was composed of cDNA or gDNA derived from T cells, B-cell-depleted T cells, or PBMCs. Where available, HLA class I and class II types were obtained from metadata supplied by the sample provider rather than from assay-based typing. The sample metadata nearly always contained a de-identified subject ID, COVID-19 status, age in years and sex. On the study overall, not on this receptor specifically: The quantity of clinical and demographic metadata differed by source and by participant and was supplied without curation.

The immunoSEQ Assay, a bias-controlled multiplex PCR, was used to amplify TCRbeta CDR3 regions from genomic DNA. The study's processing was this. Nucleated cell counts per sample were estimated from amplification of reference gene primers within the assay. To quantify the absolute abundance of each unique TCRbeta CDR3 rearrangement, sequence reads were collapsed and filtered. For each sample, productive Simpson clonality was calculated as the square root of Simpson's diversity index over productive rearrangements. TCRdb retrieved this table from immuneACCESS and kept in-frame rearrangements only. Not all clones are present; in checked studies, unresolved V genes account for under half, and no reason is known for the remainder. V and J calls and clone size are those listed in that table; D and trimming were worked out from the DNA. For this sample the table gives 250,000 or so clones, of which around nine tenths were detected only once. The ten largest clonotypes hold approximately 2% of the sample.

With respect to this clone: Its recognized antigen is unknown. Qualities for individual bases were not recorded, and no much larger clone is one base off.

Each collaborating institution followed its own protocols to collect whole blood in K2EDTA tubes. Collaborator samples were shipped for TCRbeta analysis as frozen whole blood, isolated PBMCs, or DNA extracted from either sample type. According to the germline V gene (reference sequence), CDR1 reads SGHNT and CDR2 reads YYREEE. V drops 3 bases and J drops 3 bases, leaving 12 bases in between. The CDR3 sequence holds 14 residues, the cysteine and phenylalanine included. The DNA shown is the 42-base CDR3, in frame from base 1. The clonotype comes from a man aged 25-45 years with active or convalescent COVID-19. The specimen sequenced was peripheral blood. Recombination linked TRBV5-4 to TRBJ1-1; TRBD1 could be the D gene, as 5 bases match. The CDR3 reads as follows: CASSWGATYTEAFF. In nucleotide form, the sequence is TGTGCCAGCAGCTGGGGCGCCACCTACACTGAAGCTTTCTTT.